Below are 9 T cell receptor beta chains sequenced from a single sample in a study of blood T cell repertoires in COVID-19. Profiling relied on immunoSEQ multiplex PCR, and the TCRdb table lists in-frame clones only, not all of them. The table has some 460,000 clones, around 87% seen once. Material for sequencing was PBMCs or T cells enriched from blood (not recorded which). The receptors come from a woman between 18 and 29 years old who had recovered from COVID-19.

V usage is TRBV29-1 and J usage is TRBJ1-2; possible D gene TRBD1, 6 bases. Germline V gene data show CDR1 as SQVTM and CDR2 as ANQGSEA. CDR3 length equals 13 residues. V lost 4 bases to trimming and J lost 8 bases, with 17 bases between them. CDR3: CSVAGQNPYGYTF. The CDR3 DNA reads as TGCAGCGTTGCTGGACAGAACCCCTACGGCTACACCTTC.

The chain combines TRBV14 with TRBJ1-1; no clear D. Germline V gene sequence: CDR1 SGHDN, CDR2 FVKESK. Trimming removed 0 bases at V and 1 base at J, with 3 bases between. The length of the CDR3 is 13 residues. CDR3 loop: CASSQERNTEAFF. CDR3 coding DNA: TGTGCCAGCAGCCAAGAGCGGAACACTGAAGCTTTCTTT.

The chain has TRBV5-1 and TRBJ2-7; tentative D call: TRBD1 (6 bases). The germline gives CDR1 SGHRS, CDR2 YFSETQ. The CDR3 covers 12 residues. Trimming shortened V by 5 bases and J by 5 bases, and 11 bases separated the two germline ends. The CDR3 DNA is TGCGCCAGCAGTTTCAGGGGCCACGAGCAGTACTTC. It codes for CASSFRGHEQYF.

The CDR3 spells CASSSDRAPDPYEQYF. Here the CDR3 DNA reads TGTGCCAGCAGTTCGGACAGGGCCCCGGACCCCTACGAGCAGTACTTC. The V and J genes are TRBV28 and TRBJ2-7; 8 bases line up with TRBD1. This CDR3 is 16 amino acids long. V lost 4 bases and J lost 2; bases outside the gene matches: 10. Germline V gives CDR1 MDHEN, CDR2 SYDVKM.

This CDR3 is CAWSEEGGTEAFF. The CDR3 region has the DNA TGTGCCTGGAGTGAGGAGGGAGGGACTGAAGCTTTCTTT. The genes are TRBV30 and TRBJ1-1, with D uncertain. The CDR3 length is 13 residues. V gave up 1 base and J gave up 5 bases, with 11 bases separating them. The germline V gene has CDR1 GTSNPN and CDR2 SVGIG (reference sequence).

Here the CDR3 DNA reads TGTGCCAGCTCACCTCGGGGGGCGGGGAACACTGAAGCTTTCTTT. Translating it yields CASSPRGAGNTEAFF. The chain uses TRBV18 and TRBJ1-1, with D perhaps TRBD1 (6 bases). Germline-derived CDR1 and CDR2 are KGHSH and LQKENI. V lost 3 bases to trimming and J lost 1 base, with 12 bases between them. The CDR3 contains 15 residues.

The chain employs TRBV3-1 (or the pseudogene TRBV3-2) and TRBJ2-3; 10 nucleotides match TRBD2. The J segment lost 1 base and the V segment lost 4 bases, leaving 5 bases of the junction unmatched. Per the germline V gene, CDR1 is LGHDT and CDR2 is YNNKEL (reference sequence). The CDR3 contains 16 residues. CDR3 sequence: CASSLSGGAGTDTQYF. In nucleotides, the CDR3 is TGTGCCAGCAGCCTGAGCGGGGGGGCCGGCACAGATACGCAGTATTTT.

The CDR3 region has the DNA TGTGCCAGCAGCCCTTACCCGGGACAGGCTCAAGAGACCCAGTACTTC. Its protein is CASSPYPGQAQETQYF. This chain links TRBV5-4 with TRBJ2-5, with 8 bases fitting TRBD1. There are 16 residues in the CDR3. The V and J ends lost 4 bases and 2 bases, in that order; junction bases with no gene match: 10. CDR1 and CDR2 (germline): SGHNT, YYREEE (reference sequence). The whole variable domain, filled in from reference TRBV5-4 and TRBJ2-5, reads ETGVTQSPTHLIKTRGQQVTLRCSSQSGHNTVSWYQQALGQGPQFIFQYYREEENGRGNFPPRFSGLQFPNYSSELNVNALELDDSALYLCASSPYPGQAQETQYFGPGTRLLVL.

J is TRBJ1-4 and V is TRBV2; maybe TRBD1 (5 bases). This CDR3 is built from 15 residues. The germline V and J ends were trimmed by 2 bases and 3 bases, with 10 bases remaining between them. Germline values: CDR1 SNHLY, CDR2 FYNNEI. CDR3 coding DNA: TGTGCCAGCAGTGAAAGGGGAACGGCTAATGAAAAACTGTTTTTT. It yields the protein CASSERGTANEKLFF. Combining the CDR3 with reference TRBV2 and TRBJ1-4 gives the whole variable domain EPEVTQTPSHQVTQMGQEVILRCVPISNHLYFYWYRQILGQKVEFLVSFYNNEISEKSEIFDDQFSVERPDGSNFTLKIRSTKLEDSAMYFCASSERGTANEKLFFGSGTQLSVL.